This TCR beta chain was sequenced during a study of response to subunit inactivated influenza vaccine. CDR3 size: 15 residues. Germline CDR1 and CDR2: SGHTA and FQGNSA. Trimming shortened V by 4 bases and J by 4 bases, and 15 bases separated the two germline ends. TCRdb reprocessed the RT-PCR reads via MiXCR and lists one record per CDR3 protein. The table includes 650,000 to 800,000 distinct CDR3 sequences, about 14% detected once. Overall study findings and caveats: Authors suggested seasonal influenza vaccinations each recruit few new T cells.

Notes on this clonotype: Its antigen is currently unknown.

The sequence was obtained from a middle-aged man who received an inactivated influenza vaccine. The sample was PBMCs from blood, taken around 15 days before vaccination. The chain recombines TRBV7-2 with TRBJ2-3; D is tentatively TRBD1 or TRBD2 (6 bases each). CDR3: CASSSAGGLSDTQYF. Written as DNA, the CDR3 is TGTGCCAGCAGCTCCGCCGGGGGCTTGTCAGATACGCAGTATTTT.